This T cell receptor (beta chain) was obtained from a study of cytomegalovirus exposure and HLA in healthy donors. Study-level points and caveats: Reported results showed that the classifier diagnosed cytomegalovirus status with high specificity and sensitivity.

Comment on this clone: What it binds is not known.

The donors were part of the approximately 130-subject validation cohort, which stood apart from the roughly 680-subject first cohort. Sequencing was performed with immunoSEQ multiplex PCR; in TCRdb, only in-frame clones are kept and a portion is missing. The sample yields some 120,000 clones, more than 95% seen once. Sequencing used PBMCs. The receptor comes from a man aged 18 to 35 in good health and CMV-seronegative.

The CDR3 DNA reads as TGTGCCAGCAGCTTGGGGGCTATCCTCATGAACACTGAAGCTTTCTTT. Translated: CASSLGAILMNTEAFF. This chain links TRBV5-5 with TRBJ1-1; no clear D. Per germline, CDR1 SGHKS and CDR2 YYEKEE (reference sequence). The CDR3 totals 16 residues. Trimming removed 0 bases at V and 0 bases at J, with 12 bases between.